These 19 T cell receptor beta chains were all obtained from the same sample, sequenced in a study of T cell responses to AZD1222 COVID-19 vaccine (dated by TCRdb to about 2021). Libraries were constructed by the immunoSEQ multiplex PCR assay. Entries here come from immuneACCESS through TCRdb and include only in-frame sequences with V and J called. Some clones fail to appear in such tables; in the studies checked, an unresolved V gene covers under half of the shortfall, and the cause of the remainder is unknown. This sample comprises 160,000 or so clones, 88% of them detected only once. The ten largest clones add up to 5.5% to 8% of the sample. The time point label for this specimen denotes: sample from adult after SARS-CoV-2 infection, after symptom onset. The material sequenced was peripheral blood, taken after recovery from COVID-19. These receptors were obtained from an adult who had recovered from COVID-19.

The chain has TRBV9 and TRBJ2-3; a possible D gene is TRBD2 (6 bases). CDR1 SGDLS and CDR2 YYNGEE come from the germline V gene. This CDR3 comprises 16 residues. The V gene lost 0 bases and the J gene lost 2 bases, with 13 bases spanning the gap. The CDR3 DNA is TGTGCCAGCAGCGTAGAGGGTAGCGGAACCACAGATACGCAGTATTTT. It yields the protein CASSVEGSGTTDTQYF.

The CDR3 region has the DNA TGCGCCAGCAGCTTGGATGGACTAGCGGGAGTTGTAGTCGAGCAGTACTTC. Its translation is CASSLDGLAGVVVEQYF. The chain has TRBV5-1 and TRBJ2-7; 13 bases agree with TRBD2. The J segment lost 6 bases and the V segment lost 0 bases, leaving 9 bases of the junction unmatched. Germline CDR1 reads SGHRS; CDR2 reads YFSETQ. The CDR3 extends over 17 amino acids.

The chain couples TRBV28 to TRBJ2-7, with D unclear. The germline V gene encodes CDR1 MDHEN and CDR2 SYDVKM. This CDR3 region has 10 residues. Between the trimmed V and J ends, which lost 5 bases and 2 bases, there was a span of 1 base. The CDR3 protein is CASSAYEQYF. Here the CDR3 DNA reads TGTGCCAGCAGTGCCTACGAGCAGTACTTC.

The rearrangement joins TRBV19 to TRBJ2-3; D is possibly TRBD2 (5 bases). This CDR3 is built from 16 residues. Trimming took off 4 bases at V and 3 bases at J, with 17 bases between the two ends. Germline-derived CDR1 and CDR2 are LNHDA and SQIVND (reference sequence). The CDR3: CASSRGGGGGTDTQYF. The CDR3 nucleotides read TGTGCCAGTAGTAGGGGTGGTGGCGGAGGTACAGATACGCAGTATTTT.

The chain is built from TRBV5-1 and TRBJ2-3, with D perhaps matching TRBD1 (5 bases). This CDR3 has 14 residues. Germline V gene sequence: CDR1 SGHRS, CDR2 YFSETQ. Between the trimmed V and J ends, which lost 0 bases and 2 bases, there was a span of 7 bases. The CDR3 DNA follows: TGCGCCAGCAGCTTGGGACAGATCACAGATACGCAGTATTTT. Its protein product is CASSLGQITDTQYF.

The rearrangement uses TRBV14 and TRBJ2-5, with a possible D match to TRBD2 (5 bases). Looked up from germline, CDR1 is SGHDN and CDR2 is FVKESK. Trimming removed 0 bases from V and 7 bases from J, with 6 bases in between. This CDR3 has 12 residues. CDR3 sequence reads: CASSQDRGTQYF. CDR3 DNA: TGTGCCAGCAGCCAAGATCGGGGGACCCAGTACTTC.

J is TRBJ1-2 and V is TRBV3-1 (or the pseudogene TRBV3-2); D gene ambiguous. V lost 0 bases and J lost 5, with 1 base in between. This CDR3 is built from 11 residues. The germline CDR1 and CDR2 sequences are LGHDT and YNNKEL (reference sequence). CDR3 nucleotides: TGTGCCAGCAGCCAAGAGTATGGCTACACCTTC. Translating gives CASSQEYGYTF.

The chain is built from TRBV27 and TRBJ1-4; maybe TRBD1 (5 bases). Germline CDR1 and CDR2: MNHEY and SMNVEV (reference sequence). The CDR3 runs 15 residues. Trimming removed 2 bases from V and 3 bases from J, with 10 bases in between. CDR3 DNA sequence: TGTGCCAGCAGTTTAAAGGGGCTCCCTAATGAAAAACTGTTTTTT. Translation: CASSLKGLPNEKLFF.

Comments on this clone: The junction does not match germline at one end; this may be a read error. The chain has TRBV7-7 and TRBJ2-2, with 7 bases that match TRBD1. The CDR3 sequence is 15 residues long. CDR1 SSHAT and CDR2 FNYEAQ come from the germline V gene (reference sequence). DNA for the CDR3: TGTGCTAGCAGCTTAGGGACAGCGAACACCGGGGAGCTGTTTTTT. This codes for CASSLGTANTGELFF. Supplemented by reference TRBV7-7 and TRBJ2-2, the full variable domain reads GAGVSQSPRYKVTKRGQDVTLRCDPISSHATLYWYQQALGQGPEFLTYFNYEAQPDKSGLPSDRFSAERPEGSISTLTIQRTEQRDSAMYRCASSLGTANTGELFFGEGSRLTVL.

The V gene is TRBV21-1, the J gene TRBJ2-5; the table's D call, TRBD2, has no DNA check behind it. TRBV21-1 is designated a pseudogene. CDR3 length equals 13 residues. The CDR3 nucleotides read TGTGCCAGCAGCGCATCGGGGGGGGAGACCCAGTACTTC. Translating it yields CASSASGGETQYF.

The chain joins TRBV9 to TRBJ1-1; the D gene is possibly TRBD1 (6 bases). V was trimmed by 3 bases and J by 1 base, leaving 10 bases between them. The CDR3 contains 14 residues. Germline CDR1 reads SGDLS; CDR2 reads YYNGEE. In DNA, the CDR3 is TGTGCCAGCAGCGAGGAACAGGGGAACACTGAAGCTTTCTTT. As protein: CASSEEQGNTEAFF.

The chain employs TRBV19 and TRBJ1-2; TRBD1 might be the D (5 bases). Trimming left V 3 bases short and J 2 bases short, with 10 bases between. CDR1 is LNHDA and CDR2 is SQIVND in the germline V gene (reference sequence). The CDR3 is 14 residues long. The CDR3 here is CASSIQGVNYGYTF. CDR3 DNA sequence: TGTGCCAGTAGTATCCAGGGCGTAAACTATGGCTACACCTTC.

V is TRBV28 and J is TRBJ1-2; TRBD1 aligns across 9 bases. Per the germline V gene, CDR1 is MDHEN and CDR2 is SYDVKM. The ends lost 4 bases at V and 10 bases at J; junction bases unmatched: 7. This CDR3 spans 13 amino acids. CDR3 protein: CASSSPGQGPYTF. CDR3 DNA: TGTGCCAGCAGTTCGCCGGGACAGGGTCCCTACACCTTC.

About this clone: Other nucleotide sequences from this sample produce the same CDR3. The chain is built from TRBV6-2 or TRBV6-3 and TRBJ2-2; D not certain. From germline, CDR1 is MNHEY and CDR2 SVGEGT. Deletions cut 0 bases from V and 1 base from J, with 3 bases between. This CDR3 region has 14 residues. The CDR3: CASSYSGNTGELFF. The DNA for the CDR3 is TGTGCCAGCAGTTACTCCGGGAACACCGGGGAGCTGTTTTTT.

The J gene is TRBJ2-3, the V gene TRBV19; 10 nucleotides match TRBD1. Germline CDR1 is LNHDA and CDR2 is SQIVND (reference sequence). The CDR3 is made up of 12 amino acids. The J segment lost 5 bases and the V segment lost 10 bases, leaving 3 bases of the junction unmatched. DNA of the CDR3: TGTGCCACTAGGACAGGGGGAGATACGCAGTATTTT. This translates into CATRTGGDTQYF.

This clone has just one count. This sequence joins TRBV19 and TRBJ1-2; D may be TRBD1 (5 bases). Between the trimmed V and J ends, which lost 3 bases and 2 bases, there was a span of 7 bases. The CDR3 sequence is 13 residues long. Germline lookup yields CDR1 LNHDA and CDR2 SQIVND (reference sequence). The CDR3 is CASSMRQNYGYTF. The CDR3 bases are TGTGCCAGTAGTATGAGACAGAACTATGGCTACACCTTC.

The chain has TRBV6-1 and TRBJ2-7; 12 bases agree with TRBD1. This CDR3 is 16 amino acids long. Germline assignment: CDR1 MNHNS and CDR2 SASEGT. Trimming at V came to 2 bases and at J to 12 bases, leaving 14 bases not matched to a gene. DNA for the CDR3: TGTGCCAGCAGTGAACGGATGGGGACAGGGGGCCGAATCGCGTACTTC. Translating gives CASSERMGTGGRIAYF.

This chain links TRBV6-1 with TRBJ1-2; D not resolved. Trimming took 0 bases from V and 4 from J, leaving 9 bases between them. Germline CDR1 MNHNS, CDR2 SASEGT. The CDR3 is 14 residues long. The CDR3 region is CASSEAGGSYGYTF. For the CDR3, the DNA is TGTGCCAGCAGTGAAGCGGGCGGATCCTATGGCTACACCTTC.

V gene TRBV3-1 (or the pseudogene TRBV3-2) combines with J gene TRBJ2-1; D gene unclear. This CDR3 region has 15 residues. CDR1 and CDR2 (germline): LGHDT, YNNKEL (reference sequence). V lost 0 bases, J lost 10 bases, and 16 bases lay in between. The CDR3 reads CASSQDLGLVGEQFF. CDR3 nucleotides: TGTGCCAGCAGCCAAGATCTTGGCCTAGTCGGGGAGCAGTTCTTC.